This T cell receptor beta chain was obtained from a study of T cells after yellow fever vaccination. Overall study context: Low-cell-number fractions underwent preparation using SMART-Seq v4 Ultra Low Input. Study findings and constraints: Clones from primary vaccination mostly reappeared after the booster (around 96% CD4, approximately 88% CD8).

The CDR3 spans 14 residues. The germline gives CDR1 SGHTS, CDR2 YDEGEE. V shed 4 bases and J shed 7 bases, with 18 bases lying between them. Production of TCR cDNA was by 5'RACE template switching, which also added a universal primer site and UMIs. TCRdb fed the 5' RACE reads into MiXCR, producing one record per CDR3 protein. The sample gives about 260,000 distinct CDR3 sequences, roughly 5% of which show up once; more than 3% is in the top ten. A note on this clonotype: Its antigen remains unidentified.

The sample here was CD4+ T cells sorted from PBMCs, taken on the day of the yellow fever booster vaccination. J is TRBJ2-7 and V is TRBV5-8; a weak D match, TRBD2 (5 bases). The TCR originated in a man younger than 35 who received the YFV17D yellow fever vaccine. CDR3 region: CASSPGGLGREQYV. The CDR3 DNA follows: TGTGCCAGCAGCCCTGGCGGGTTGGGTCGGGAGCAGTACGTC.